Included here is one T cell receptor beta chain sequence, with context. The antigen it recognizes is unknown. The input lacks base qualities; no much larger clone sits a single base away. The receptor library was made with the immunoSEQ multiplex PCR assay. Rearranged TCR beta chain sequences were amplified with the hsTCRB Kit following the manufacturer's protocol. An Illumina MiSeq was used to sequence the TCRB libraries. The authors' analysis ran thus. The proprietary platform of the kit vendor was used for demultiplexing, trimming and gene mapping. The immuneACCESS repertoire file appears here via TCRdb, limited to in-frame rearrangements. These files lack a portion of the clones; in checked studies, under half of the deficit traces to unresolved V genes, and the cause of the others is not known. The V and J calls and the clone size are those of that table, but D and trimming were determined from the DNA. The sample records tens of thousands of clones, 70% to 85% of which are singletons. The top ten constitute 3% to 3.5% of the sample.

These data originate in a study of a mutant IDH1 vaccine in newly diagnosed glioma listed by TCRdb under 2021. About the study as a whole: Patients were given eight vaccinations, in weeks 1, 3, 5, 7, 11, 15, 19 and 23, which matched visits V03 through V10. In the chemotherapy-containing groups, vaccination started alongside temozolomide cycles, whereas in patients who had radiotherapy alone it started 4-6 weeks after radiotherapy. Of the 32 patients who were treated, around 62% were male and about 40% were female, and the mean age was approximately 40 years. Before enrollment, patients had received standard therapy of radiotherapy alone, temozolomide alone, or radiochemotherapy with temozolomide; most received the combination. Peripheral blood samples were drawn at six visits, namely V03 (baseline), V05, V07, V10, V12 and V13. For exploratory analyses, some 24 treated patients had longitudinal TCRB deep sequencing done wherever samples were available. Beyond this particular receptor, the publication reports: Pseudoprogression seemed to be unrelated to changes in the top peripheral T cell clonotypes found by TCRB sequencing. Immune responses induced by the vaccine were seen in around 94% of patients across multiple MHC alleles. Selection of PBMC samples for TCRB deep sequencing was based on availability. The authors stated that sample limitations prevented analyses of patient blood samples from being reproduced.

From cysteine to phenylalanine, the CDR3 is 15 amino acids long. Of all the DNA, just the CDR3 is kept, 45 bases in frame from base 1. For CDR1 and CDR2, the germline V gene lists LGHNA and YSLEER. Trimming costs V 0 bases and J 0 bases, and their ends lie 3 bases apart. Sample time point, as interpreted from the label and publication: week 5, during vaccination. A 20-mer mutant IDH1 peptide at 300 micrograms in Montanide made up each vaccine dose, which was injected subcutaneously together with topical imiquimod. All donors had newly diagnosed IDH1-mutant astrocytomas of WHO grade 3 or 4 that showed loss of nuclear ATRX. The samples were drawn from NOA16, a multicentre, single-arm, open-label phase I trial in Germany that tested a mutant IDH1 peptide vaccine in humans for the first time. The DNeasy Blood and Tissue Kit was used to extract genomic DNA from EDTA blood for TCRB sequencing.

This receptor was obtained from a woman aged 18-30 years with glioma. Some clones in this sample may be carry-over from other donors' samples. The chain employs TRBV4-3 and TRBJ2-6, with no D gene named confidently. The specimen was PBMCs, collected from a glioma patient whose treatment included an IDH1 peptide vaccine. The CDR3 loop reads CASSQDFSGANVLTF. The sequenced DNA: TGCGCCAGCAGCCAAGACTTCTCTGGGGCCAACGTCCTGACTTTC.